This entry lists 28 T cell receptor beta chains sequenced from one sample in a study of blood T cell repertoires in COVID-19 (dated by TCRdb to the early 2020s). Library method: the immunoSEQ multiplex PCR assay. TCRdb stores this immuneACCESS table with in-frame sequences only. Part of the clones is absent; in the studies checked, under half of the shortfall reflects unresolved V genes, and no reason is known for the rest. The sample includes 30,000 to 40,000 clones, with 70% to 90% observed a single time. The ten largest clonotypes hold 10% of the sample. The sample consisted of peripheral blood. Every receptor here comes from a man aged 60 to 69 in a cohort sampled during active COVID-19.

This clone was found once. The CDR3 is CASSFHHGSPTDTQYF. DNA for the CDR3: TGTGCCAGCAGCTTCCATCACGGGAGTCCCACAGATACGCAGTATTTT. The chain uses TRBV7-8 and TRBJ2-3; possible D gene TRBD2, 6 bases. Germline assignment: CDR1 SGHVS and CDR2 FQNEAQ. V was clipped by 3 bases and J by 2 bases, with 15 bases between them. This CDR3 region has 16 residues.

This clone was counted a single time. This chain links TRBV2 with TRBJ2-1; the match to TRBD2 covers 14 bases. With V trimmed by 11 bases and J by 6 bases, 3 bases remained unmatched. This CDR3 has 13 amino acids. CDR1 SNHLY and CDR2 FYNNEI come from the germline V gene. For the CDR3, the DNA is TGTGCCGGGGGGACTAGCGGGAGCAATGAGCAGTTCTTC. Its protein product is CAGGTSGSNEQFF.

The J gene is TRBJ2-3, the V gene TRBV6-4; D call uncertain. This CDR3 contains 13 residues. Trimming cost V 5 bases and J 3 bases, with 9 bases left between them. Germline CDR1 MRHNA, CDR2 SNTAGT. CDR3 coding DNA: TGTGCCAGCAGTCCGGGTGGGACAGATACGCAGTATTTT. Its protein is CASSPGGTDTQYF.

This chain links TRBV5-1 with TRBJ2-7; TRBD1 matches 7 bases. The V gene end was trimmed by 4 bases and the J gene end by 4 bases; junction bases not matched to a gene: 5. The CDR3 has 13 amino acids. CDR1 SGHRS and CDR2 YFSETQ come from the germline V gene. CDR3 residues: CASSGGQPYEQYF. Written as DNA, the CDR3 is TGCGCCAGCAGCGGGGGACAGCCGTACGAGCAGTACTTC.

The J gene is TRBJ1-3, the V gene TRBV9; no clear D gene. The V gene lost 4 bases and the J gene lost 11 bases, with 16 bases spanning the gap. Germline V gives CDR1 SGDLS, CDR2 YYNGEE. The CDR3 is made up of 13 amino acids. As DNA, the CDR3 is TGTGCCAGCAGCCTCACCGGAGGGCGTCCCATATATTTT. Protein: CASSLTGGRPIYF.

This chain joins TRBV7-6 and TRBJ2-2; TRBD2 is a possible D gene (5 bases). CDR3 length equals 14 residues. Trimming pared 3 bases from V and 6 bases from J, leaving 11 bases between. In germline, CDR1 is SGHVS, CDR2 FNYEAQ. CDR3 sequence (DNA): TGTGCCAGCAGCTTCGGCCGGGGTCCCGGGGAGCTGTTTTTT. This translates into CASSFGRGPGELFF.

This chain links TRBV11-2 with TRBJ1-2, with TRBD1 matching over 10 bases. V dropped 0 bases and J dropped 4; count of bases not matched to a gene: 5. The germline V gene encodes CDR1 SGHAT and CDR2 FQNNGV. This CDR3 contains 16 residues. This chain's CDR3 is CASSLDWTGGGYGYTF. Here the CDR3 DNA reads TGTGCCAGCAGCTTAGATTGGACAGGGGGTGGCTATGGCTACACCTTC.

The chain couples TRBV5-4 to TRBJ1-1; D is unresolved. V dropped 7 bases and J dropped 1 base, with 14 bases sitting between them. There are 14 residues in the CDR3. The germline CDR1 and CDR2 sequences are SGHNT and YYREEE (reference sequence). The CDR3 loop reads CASARSSSNTEAFF. The CDR3 region has the DNA TGTGCCAGCGCGAGGAGCAGTTCGAACACTGAAGCTTTCTTT.

The chain recombines TRBV2 with TRBJ2-3; tentative D call: TRBD1 (5 bases). Trimming shortened V by 6 bases and J by 3 bases, and 16 bases separated the two germline ends. Per germline, CDR1 SNHLY and CDR2 FYNNEI. This CDR3 has 15 amino acids. CDR3 sequence reads: CASSLQPAGTDTQYF. The CDR3 DNA follows: TGTGCCAGCAGCTTGCAACCGGCAGGGACAGATACGCAGTATTTT.

The rearrangement links TRBV19 to TRBJ1-2, with 10 bases fitting TRBD1. This CDR3 region has 15 residues. Germline values: CDR1 LNHDA, CDR2 SQIVND (reference sequence). V was clipped by 3 bases and J by 8 bases; unmatched bases: 9. CDR3 residues: CASSIWDRGVRGYTF. The CDR3 bases are TGTGCCAGTAGTATCTGGGACAGGGGTGTGAGAGGCTACACCTTC.

The gene calls are TRBV6-5 and TRBJ2-5, with a tentative D call TRBD1 (5 bases). Germline-derived CDR1 and CDR2 are MNHEY and SVGAGI. The CDR3 sequence is 14 residues long. Trimming removed 6 bases from V and 5 bases from J, with 16 bases in between. The CDR3: CASSQQVLWETQYF. CDR3 DNA: TGTGCCAGCAGCCAACAGGTCCTCTGGGAGACCCAGTACTTC.

The chain uses TRBV6-5 and TRBJ2-3; a possible D gene is TRBD2 (5 bases). With 6 bases removed from V and 6 bases from J, the gap between germline ends came to 19 bases. Germline V gene data show CDR1 as MNHEY and CDR2 as SVGAGI. The CDR3 runs 15 residues. This chain's CDR3 is CASSRGSGGSDTQYF. In nucleotides, the CDR3 is TGTGCCAGCAGCCGAGGGAGCGGCGGGTCGGATACGCAGTATTTT.

CDR3 coding DNA: TGTGCCATCAGTGCAATACAGGGGGCACAAGAGACCCAGTACTTC. This translates into CAISAIQGAQETQYF. V and J are TRBV10-3 and TRBJ2-5; 9 bases are a match to TRBD1. V gave up 4 bases and J gave up 2 bases; unmatched junction bases: 5. Germline CDR1 is ENHRY and CDR2 is SYGVKD. The length of the CDR3 is 15 residues.

CDR3 residues: CASSFATGNGYTF. The DNA for the CDR3 is TGTGCCAGCAGTTTCGCGACAGGGAACGGCTACACCTTC. The chain employs TRBV27 and TRBJ1-2, with 7 bases fitting TRBD1. This CDR3 spans 13 amino acids. Germline loops: CDR1 MNHEY, CDR2 SMNVEV (reference sequence). The ends lost 3 bases at V and 8 bases at J; junction bases unmatched: 6.

CDR3 residues: CATSEPGSETQYF. CDR3 coding DNA: TGTGCCACCAGTGAACCAGGGTCAGAGACCCAGTACTTC. V is TRBV24-1 and J is TRBJ2-5, with a weak D call TRBD1 (5 bases). V shed 4 bases and J shed 4 bases, with 9 bases lying between them. The CDR3 is 13 residues long. Germline CDR1 reads KGHDR; CDR2 reads SFDVKD.

This clone has more than one count but fewer than ten. The chain uses TRBV6-5 and TRBJ2-4, with D possibly TRBD2 on 5 matching bases. The CDR3 totals 14 residues. V lost 4 bases to trimming and J lost 9 bases, with 16 bases between them. CDR1 is MNHEY and CDR2 is SVGAGI in the germline V gene. CDR3 in amino acids: CASSLRPTGIIQYF. CDR3 nucleotides: TGTGCCAGCAGTTTGAGGCCGACCGGGATCATTCAGTACTTC.

The chain couples TRBV30 to TRBJ1-5, with D unresolved. Trimming left V 3 bases short and J 6 bases short, with 12 bases between. The germline CDR1 and CDR2 sequences are GTSNPN and SVGIG (reference sequence). The CDR3 has 13 residues. CDR3 DNA: TGTGCCTGGAGGAACGAACCCGGTCAGCCCCAGCATTTT. This gives the protein CAWRNEPGQPQHF.

V gene TRBV9 combines with J gene TRBJ2-7; possible D gene TRBD1, 6 bases. This CDR3 is 12 amino acids long. Trimming took 4 bases from V and 4 from J, leaving 9 bases between them. CDR1 and CDR2 from the germline V gene are SGDLS and YYNGEE. CDR3 DNA sequence: TGTGCCAGCAGCCCCCAGGGGTACGAGCAGTACTTC. This translates into CASSPQGYEQYF.

The rearrangement links TRBV6-6 to TRBJ2-7; perhaps TRBD2 as D (6 bases). Trimming removed 2 bases at V and 0 bases at J, with 11 bases between. This CDR3 has 15 residues. Germline CDR1 reads MNHNY; CDR2 reads SVGAGI (reference sequence). CDR3 region: CASSYLSEGSYEQYF. DNA of the CDR3: TGTGCCAGCAGTTACCTGTCGGAGGGCTCCTACGAGCAGTACTTC.

This chain uses TRBV2 with TRBJ1-1, with 7 bases fitting TRBD1. The V segment lost 6 bases and the J segment 1 base; nucleotides outside the gene matches: 5. The length of the CDR3 is 14 residues. The germline gives CDR1 SNHLY, CDR2 FYNNEI. CDR3 bases: TGTGCCAGCAGAACAAGGGGGCAGAACACTGAAGCTTTCTTT. Protein: CASRTRGQNTEAFF.

This clone was detected only a few times. This chain joins TRBV6-5 and TRBJ1-2, with 11 bases fitting TRBD1. The germline gives CDR1 MNHEY, CDR2 SVGAGI. The CDR3 has 16 residues. Trimming cost V 2 bases and J 4 bases; bases outside gene matches: 6. The CDR3 coding sequence is TGTGCCAGCAGTTACATTCGGACAGGGGGCTCCTATGGCTACACCTTC. Residues: CASSYIRTGGSYGYTF.

CDR3 sequence (DNA): TGTGCCAGCTCACCCAATCCAGGCTACGAGCAGTACTTC. Its translation is CASSPNPGYEQYF. The chain carries TRBV18 and TRBJ2-7, with no clear D. This CDR3 spans 13 amino acids. The ends were cut back, 3 bases at V and 3 bases at J, with 9 bases in the middle. Germline CDR1 KGHSH, CDR2 LQKENI. Based on the CDR3 plus reference TRBV18 and TRBJ2-7, the full variable domain is NAGVMQNPRHLVRRRGQEARLRCSPMKGHSHVYWYRQLPEEGLKFMVYLQKENIIDESGMPKERFSAEFPKEGPSILRIQQVVRGDSAAYFCASSPNPGYEQYFGPGTRLTVT.

This clone was counted between two and nine times. The chain uses TRBV6-2 or TRBV6-3 and TRBJ2-2; D gene ambiguous. Germline V lookup: CDR1 MNHEY, CDR2 SVGEGT. The CDR3 runs 13 residues. Trimming left V 0 bases short and J 9 bases short, with 8 bases between. CDR3 coding DNA: TGTGCCAGCAGTTACTCGAGTTCCAGGGAGCTGTTTTTT. Translating it yields CASSYSSSRELFF.

The chain uses TRBV28 and TRBJ1-5; no clear D gene. The V end lost 9 bases, the J end lost 0 bases, and 12 bases lay between the germline ends. Germline assignment: CDR1 MDHEN and CDR2 SYDVKM. The CDR3 is 14 amino acids. CDR3 sequence reads: CASHLSGSNQPQHF. The CDR3 DNA follows: TGTGCCAGTCATTTATCGGGTAGCAATCAGCCCCAGCATTTT. The variable domain in full, completed from reference TRBV28 and TRBJ1-5, reads DVKVTQSSRYLVKRTGEKVFLECVQDMDHENMFWYRQDPGLGLRLIYFSYDVKMKEKGDIPEGYSVSREKKERFSLILESASTNQTSMYLCASHLSGSNQPQHFGDGTRLSIL.

The chain is built from TRBV7-8 and TRBJ1-2; tentative D call: TRBD1 (5 bases). The CDR3 spans 15 residues. Germline CDR1 SGHVS, CDR2 FQNEAQ. V was cut by 2 bases and J by 4 bases, with 14 bases left in between. The DNA for the CDR3 is TGTGCCAGCAGCTTATTGGGGGGAGGCAGCTATGGCTACACCTTC. It yields the protein CASSLLGGGSYGYTF.

The V call is TRBV18, the J call TRBJ1-6, with 7 bases lining up with TRBD1. The CDR3 runs to 13 residues. Germline V CDR1 and CDR2: KGHSH, LQKENI. V trimming: 5 bases; J trimming: 9 bases; junction bases outside the gene matches: 4. CDR3 coding DNA: TGTGCCAGCTCAGGGGACAGTTCTTCACCCCTCCACTTT. Translated: CASSGDSSSPLHF.

V gene TRBV6-5 combines with J gene TRBJ2-7, with D perhaps TRBD1 (6 bases). This CDR3 region has 12 residues. Between the trimmed V and J ends, which lost 7 bases and 7 bases, there was a span of 14 bases. The germline V gene encodes CDR1 MNHEY and CDR2 SVGAGI. CDR3 DNA: TGTGCCAGCATGGGGGCAGGGCGAGAGCAGTACTTC. It translates to CASMGAGREQYF.

V usage is TRBV5-1 and J usage is TRBJ2-7; 7 bases agree with TRBD1. From germline, CDR1 is SGHRS and CDR2 YFSETQ. CDR3 length equals 14 residues. V lost 4 bases to trimming and J lost 1 base; unmatched junction nucleotides: 5. CDR3 bases: TGCGCCAGCAGCGCCAGACAGGGATCCTACGAGCAGTACTTC. Protein product: CASSARQGSYEQYF.